What follows is one T cell receptor (beta chain) and its context. Its binding antigen is unknown. Sequence at one end of the junction differs from germline and may be a read error. Genomic DNA was used as template for profiling of TCR beta VDJ combinations and CDR3 sequences. An Illumina HiSeq 2000 was the platform used for TCR repertoire sequencing. As for the authors' bioinformatics: TRBV/TRBJ rearrangement plots, CDR3 size and DJ length profiles, and Simpson's diversity index were used to evaluate the repertoires. The immunodominant clone was defined as the most abundant DNA sequence in deep sequencing data. CDR3 amino acid sequences were checked for sharing between subjects and were compared against published repertoires and the VDJdb database. TCRdb cleaned the public reads at Q25 with fastp, built clones with MiXCR and kept in-frame beta chains. All rows with the same CDR3 protein become a single entry with the most common DNA and genes. These V and J calls rely on TCRdb rather than the paper's analysis. The sample table holds about 220,000 distinct CDR3 sequences, of which about a third were seen once. The ten largest account for around 1.1% of the sample.

The data were obtained in a study of CD8+CD57+ T cells in acquired aplastic anemia (dated by TCRdb to 2017 to 2018). A note on the overall study: Extracted DNA from sorted CD4+ and CD8+ cells averaged around 3.5 ug, ranging from roughly 0.19 to 27.4 ug. An average of roughly 9.8 million reads for CD4+ cells and approximately 11 million reads for CD8+ cells was obtained from healthy donor samples. What the research found in general, with its limitations: Over 25 CD8+ CDR3 sequences were found in both patients and controls but appeared to be highly expressed in patients and within the immunodominant clones of the patients. CD8+ Simpson's diversity did not differ significantly between patients and healthy controls (P=0.060).

In this study, sorted CD4+ and CD8+ T cells from the blood of healthy subjects and of severe aplastic anemia patients had their TCR repertoires deep-sequenced. Ficoll-Paque density gradient centrifugation was used to isolate peripheral blood mononuclear cells. Before DNA was extracted, CD4+ and CD8+ T cells were sorted using either FACS or magnetic beads. Counted from cysteine to phenylalanine, this CDR3 has 12 amino acids. Only the CDR3 region is kept as DNA, spanning 36 bases read in frame from base 1. The germline V gene specifies ENHRY as CDR1 and SYGVKD as CDR2. The sample was sorted CD4+, CD8+, or CD8+CD57+ T cells (not recorded which) from PBMCs. This clonotype was sampled from a human donor in good health, serving as a control. In this chain, TRBV10-3 is recombined with TRBJ2-5, with no confidently assigned D gene. CDR3 loop: CATQASQETQHF. Read as DNA, the sequence is TGTGCCACGCAGGCTTCCCAAGAGACCCAGCACTTC.